One TCR beta chain is described in this entry. Its antigen is still unknown. Germline V gene data show CDR1 as SGHAT and CDR2 as FQDESV (reference sequence). The CDR3 consists of 13 residues. TCRdb re-called the 5' RACE reads, yielding one record per CDR3 amino acid sequence without DNA. The sample table sets out 350,000 to 400,000 distinct CDR3 sequences. This sample is part of a study of T cells expressing NK-cell markers. The overall study: Each TCR beta repertoire originated in sorted T cells that were CD3+CD56+NKG2C+, CD3+CD56+NKG2C- or CD3+CD56-NKG2C+. Among the eight sequenced donors, seven tested HCMV-seropositive and one tested seronegative. Findings of the study overall: Among CD8+ T cells from about 6 donors, dominant NKG2C+ clonotypes accounted for roughly 1.0-7.0%. HCMV specificity of expanded NKG2C+ T cell clones remained unclear.

Sequencing input: blood T cells: a sorted CD56 or NKG2C T cell subset, CD4+ or CD8+ T cells, or bulk PBMC T cells (not recorded which). The V and J genes are TRBV11-1 and TRBJ2-7. This receptor was identified in a woman aged 45-65 years in good health. CDR3 sequence reads: CASSLTYSYEQYF.